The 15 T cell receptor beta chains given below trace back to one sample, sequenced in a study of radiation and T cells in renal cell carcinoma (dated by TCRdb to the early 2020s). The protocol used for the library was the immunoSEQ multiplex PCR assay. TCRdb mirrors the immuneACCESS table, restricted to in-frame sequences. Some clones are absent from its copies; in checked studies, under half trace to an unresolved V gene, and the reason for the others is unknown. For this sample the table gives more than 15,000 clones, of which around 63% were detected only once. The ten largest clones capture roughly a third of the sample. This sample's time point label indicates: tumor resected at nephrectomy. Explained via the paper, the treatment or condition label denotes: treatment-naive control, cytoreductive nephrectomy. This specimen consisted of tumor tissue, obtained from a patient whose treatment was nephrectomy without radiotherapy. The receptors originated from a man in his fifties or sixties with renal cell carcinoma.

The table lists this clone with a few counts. For the CDR3, the DNA is TGTGCCAGTAGTATCCCCGCGGGGGCTAGCCATGAGCAGTTCTTC. Translation gives CASSIPAGASHEQFF. This chain uses TRBV19 with TRBJ2-1; a possible D gene is TRBD2 (7 bases). This CDR3 has 15 residues. Trimming left V 3 bases short and J 8 bases short, with 17 bases between. CDR1 and CDR2 (germline): LNHDA, SQIVND (reference sequence). The whole variable domain, remainder taken from reference TRBV19 and TRBJ2-1, is DGGITQSPKYLFRKEGQNVTLSCEQNLNHDAMYWYRQDPGQGLRLIYYSQIVNDFQKGDIAEGYSVSREKKESFPLTVTSAQKNPTAFYLCASSIPAGASHEQFFGPGTRLTVL.

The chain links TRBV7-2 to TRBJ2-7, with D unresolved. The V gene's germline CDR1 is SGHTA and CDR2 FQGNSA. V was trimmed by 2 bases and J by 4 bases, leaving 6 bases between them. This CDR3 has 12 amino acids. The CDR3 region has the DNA TGTGCCAGCAGCTTATTTCGATACGAGCAGTACTTC. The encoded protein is CASSLFRYEQYF.

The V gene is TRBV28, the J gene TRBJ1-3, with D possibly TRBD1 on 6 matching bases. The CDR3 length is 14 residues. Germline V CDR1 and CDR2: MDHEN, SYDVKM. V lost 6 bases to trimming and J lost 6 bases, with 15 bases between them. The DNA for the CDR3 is TGTGCCAGCAGGGACAGCGGGCCCGAAAACACCATATATTTT. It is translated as CASRDSGPENTIYF.

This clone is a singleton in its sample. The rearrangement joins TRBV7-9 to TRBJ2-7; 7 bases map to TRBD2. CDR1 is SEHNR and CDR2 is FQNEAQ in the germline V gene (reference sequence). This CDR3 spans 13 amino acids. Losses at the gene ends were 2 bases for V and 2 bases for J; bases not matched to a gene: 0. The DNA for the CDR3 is TGTGCCAGCAGCTTACTAGCGGCCTACGAGCAGTACTTC. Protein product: CASSLLAAYEQYF.

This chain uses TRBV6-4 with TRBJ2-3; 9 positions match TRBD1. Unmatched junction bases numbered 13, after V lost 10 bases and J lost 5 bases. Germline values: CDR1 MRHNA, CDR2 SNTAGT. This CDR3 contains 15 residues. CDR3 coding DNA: TGTGCCACCGCACGGGGACAGGGTATAGGAGATACGCAGTATTTT. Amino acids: CATARGQGIGDTQYF.

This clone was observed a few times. This chain's CDR3 is CASSSSTGGNTGELFF. The DNA for the CDR3 is TGCGCCAGCAGCTCATCGACAGGGGGCAACACCGGGGAGCTGTTTTTT. The rearrangement joins TRBV4-1 to TRBJ2-2; 10 nucleotides match TRBD1. This CDR3 spans 16 amino acids. The germline V gene has CDR1 MGHRA and CDR2 YSYEKL. V was pared by 5 bases and J by 2 bases, with 5 bases of the junction left unmatched.

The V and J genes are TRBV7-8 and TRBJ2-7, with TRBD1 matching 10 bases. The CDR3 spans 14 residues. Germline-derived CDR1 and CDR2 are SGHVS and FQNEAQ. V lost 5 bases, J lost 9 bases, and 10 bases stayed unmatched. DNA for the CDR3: TGTGCCAGCAGCCTGAGACAGGGGGCGCCGGGGCAGTACTTC. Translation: CASSLRQGAPGQYF.

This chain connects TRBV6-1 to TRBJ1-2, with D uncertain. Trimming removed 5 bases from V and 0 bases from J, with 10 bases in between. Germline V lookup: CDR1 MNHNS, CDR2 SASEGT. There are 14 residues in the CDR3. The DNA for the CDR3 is TGTGCCAGCAGTCCGGACTACACTAACTATGGCTACACCTTC. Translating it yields CASSPDYTNYGYTF.

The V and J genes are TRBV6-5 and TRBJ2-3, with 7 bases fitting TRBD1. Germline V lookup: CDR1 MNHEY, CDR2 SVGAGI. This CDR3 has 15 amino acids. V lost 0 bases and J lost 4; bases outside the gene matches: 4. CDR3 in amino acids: CASSYSTGWADTQYF. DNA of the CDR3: TGTGCCAGCAGTTACTCGACAGGGTGGGCAGATACGCAGTATTTT.

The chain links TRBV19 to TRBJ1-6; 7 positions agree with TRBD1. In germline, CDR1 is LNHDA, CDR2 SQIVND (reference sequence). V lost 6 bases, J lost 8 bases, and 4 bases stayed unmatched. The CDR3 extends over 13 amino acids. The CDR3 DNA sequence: TGTGCCAGTAGGACAGGGAACTATTCACCCCTCCACTTT. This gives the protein CASRTGNYSPLHF.

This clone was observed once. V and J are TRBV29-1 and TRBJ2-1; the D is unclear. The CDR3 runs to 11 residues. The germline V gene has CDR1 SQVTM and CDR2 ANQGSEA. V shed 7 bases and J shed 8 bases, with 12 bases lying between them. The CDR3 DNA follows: TGCAGCGCTGAGCTGGGGTATGAGCAGTTCTTC. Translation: CSAELGYEQFF.

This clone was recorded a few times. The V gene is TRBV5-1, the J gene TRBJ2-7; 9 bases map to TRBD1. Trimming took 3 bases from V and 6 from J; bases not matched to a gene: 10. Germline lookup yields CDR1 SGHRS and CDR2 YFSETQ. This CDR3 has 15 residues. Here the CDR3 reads CASSSSGTGFAEQYF. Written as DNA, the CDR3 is TGCGCCAGCAGCTCCTCCGGGACAGGGTTTGCCGAGCAGTACTTC.

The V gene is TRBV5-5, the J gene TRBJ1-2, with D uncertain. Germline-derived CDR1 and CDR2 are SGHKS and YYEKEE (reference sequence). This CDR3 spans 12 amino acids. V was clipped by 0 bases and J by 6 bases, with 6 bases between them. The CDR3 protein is CASSLDPNGYTF. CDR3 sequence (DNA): TGTGCCAGCAGCTTGGACCCAAATGGCTACACCTTC.

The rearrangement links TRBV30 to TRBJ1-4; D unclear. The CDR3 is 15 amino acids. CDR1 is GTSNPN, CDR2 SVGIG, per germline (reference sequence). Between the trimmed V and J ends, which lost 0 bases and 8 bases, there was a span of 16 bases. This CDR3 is CAWSVGRPLGEKLFF. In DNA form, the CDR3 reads TGTGCCTGGAGTGTGGGTCGACCCCTGGGAGAAAAACTGTTTTTT.

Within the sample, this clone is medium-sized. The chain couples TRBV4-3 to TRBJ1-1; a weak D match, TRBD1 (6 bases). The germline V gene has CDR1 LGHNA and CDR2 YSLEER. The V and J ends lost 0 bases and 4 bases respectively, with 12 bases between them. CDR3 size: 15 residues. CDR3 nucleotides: TGCGCCAGCAGCCAAGAAGGGCAGGGGACCACTGAAGCTTTCTTT. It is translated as CASSQEGQGTTEAFF.